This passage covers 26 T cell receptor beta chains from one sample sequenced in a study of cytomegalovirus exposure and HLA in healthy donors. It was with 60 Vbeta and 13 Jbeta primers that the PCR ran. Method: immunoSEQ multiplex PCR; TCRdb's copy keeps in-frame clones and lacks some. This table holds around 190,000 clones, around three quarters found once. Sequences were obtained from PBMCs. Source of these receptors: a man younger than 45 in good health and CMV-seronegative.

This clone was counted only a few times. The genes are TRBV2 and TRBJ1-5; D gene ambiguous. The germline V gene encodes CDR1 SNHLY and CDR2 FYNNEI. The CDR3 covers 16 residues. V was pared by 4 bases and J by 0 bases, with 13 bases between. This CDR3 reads CASSGHLPYSNQPQHF. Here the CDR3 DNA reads TGTGCCAGCAGTGGACACCTCCCCTATAGCAATCAGCCCCAGCATTTT.

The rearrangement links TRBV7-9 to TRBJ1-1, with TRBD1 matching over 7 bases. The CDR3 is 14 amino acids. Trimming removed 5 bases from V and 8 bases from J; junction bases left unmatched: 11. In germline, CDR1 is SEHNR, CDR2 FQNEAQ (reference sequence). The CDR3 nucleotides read TGTGCCAGCAGCCCAGACAGGGTCGCACCAGAAGCTTTCTTT. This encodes CASSPDRVAPEAFF. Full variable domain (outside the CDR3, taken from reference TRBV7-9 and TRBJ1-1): DTGVSQNPRHKITKRGQNVTFRCDPISEHNRLYWYRQTLGQGPEFLTYFQNEAQLEKSRLLSDRFSAERPKGSFSTLEIQRTEQGDSAMYLCASSPDRVAPEAFFGQGTRLTVV.

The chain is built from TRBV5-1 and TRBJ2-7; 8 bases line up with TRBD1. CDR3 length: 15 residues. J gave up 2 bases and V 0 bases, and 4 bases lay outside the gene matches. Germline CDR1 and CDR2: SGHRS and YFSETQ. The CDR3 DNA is TGCGCCAGCAGCTTGGTTTCAGGGGGCGCCTACGAGCAGTACTTC. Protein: CASSLVSGGAYEQYF.

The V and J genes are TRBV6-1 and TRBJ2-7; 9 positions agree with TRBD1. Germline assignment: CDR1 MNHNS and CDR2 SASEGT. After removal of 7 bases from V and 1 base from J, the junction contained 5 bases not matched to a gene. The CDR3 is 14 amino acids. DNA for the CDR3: TGTGCCAGCAAGGGGACAGGGTGGTCCTACGAGCAGTACTTC. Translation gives CASKGTGWSYEQYF.

CDR3 region: CASSEPGLASGELFF. The CDR3 DNA follows: TGCGCCAGCAGCGAACCGGGACTAGCGTCCGGGGAGCTGTTTTTT. The chain links TRBV5-1 to TRBJ2-2; TRBD2 agrees at 10 bases. Losses at the gene ends were 4 bases for V and 6 bases for J; bases not matched to a gene: 6. The CDR3 sequence is 15 residues long. Germline V gene sequence: CDR1 SGHRS, CDR2 YFSETQ.

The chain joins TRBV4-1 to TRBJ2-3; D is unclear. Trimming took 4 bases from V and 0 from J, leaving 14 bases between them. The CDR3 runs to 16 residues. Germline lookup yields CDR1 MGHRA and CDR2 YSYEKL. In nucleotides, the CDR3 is TGCGCCAGCAGCCTCAGAGACTCCTCTAGCACAGATACGCAGTATTTT. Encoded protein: CASSLRDSSSTDTQYF.

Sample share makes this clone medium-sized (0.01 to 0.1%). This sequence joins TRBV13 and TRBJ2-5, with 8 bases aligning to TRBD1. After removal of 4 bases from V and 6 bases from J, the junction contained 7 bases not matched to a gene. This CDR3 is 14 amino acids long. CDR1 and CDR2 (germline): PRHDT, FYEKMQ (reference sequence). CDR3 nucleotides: TGTGCCAGCAGCTCCAGGGGGCCCGAGAAGACCCAGTACTTC. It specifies CASSSRGPEKTQYF.

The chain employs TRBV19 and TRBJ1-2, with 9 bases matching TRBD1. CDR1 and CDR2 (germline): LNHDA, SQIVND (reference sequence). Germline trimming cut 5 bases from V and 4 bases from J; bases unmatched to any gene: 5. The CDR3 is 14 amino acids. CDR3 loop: CASSYRGPIYGYTF. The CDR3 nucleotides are TGTGCCAGTAGTTACAGGGGGCCGATCTATGGCTACACCTTC.

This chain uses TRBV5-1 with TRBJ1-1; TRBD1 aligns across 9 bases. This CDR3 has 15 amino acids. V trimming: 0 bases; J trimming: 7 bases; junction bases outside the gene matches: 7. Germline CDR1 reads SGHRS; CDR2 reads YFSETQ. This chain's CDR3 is CASSLAPQGAGEAFF. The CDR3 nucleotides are TGCGCCAGCAGCTTGGCCCCACAGGGGGCGGGTGAAGCTTTCTTT.

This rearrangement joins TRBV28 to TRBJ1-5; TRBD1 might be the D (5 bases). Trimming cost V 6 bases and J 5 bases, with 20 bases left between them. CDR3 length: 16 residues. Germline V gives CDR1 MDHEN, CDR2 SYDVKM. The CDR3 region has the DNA TGTGCCAGCAGGGATAGCTTCGGACAAGGCTATCAGCCCCAGCATTTT. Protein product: CASRDSFGQGYQPQHF.

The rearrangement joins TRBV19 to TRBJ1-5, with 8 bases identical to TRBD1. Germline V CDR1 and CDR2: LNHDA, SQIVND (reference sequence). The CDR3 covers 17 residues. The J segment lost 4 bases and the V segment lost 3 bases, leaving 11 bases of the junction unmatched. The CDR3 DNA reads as TGTGCCAGTAGTATTAGTAGGGTGAGACAGGGGAATCAGCCCCAGCATTTT. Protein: CASSISRVRQGNQPQHF. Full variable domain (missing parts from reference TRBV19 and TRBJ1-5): DGGITQSPKYLFRKEGQNVTLSCEQNLNHDAMYWYRQDPGQGLRLIYYSQIVNDFQKGDIAEGYSVSREKKESFPLTVTSAQKNPTAFYLCASSISRVRQGNQPQHFGDGTRLSIL.

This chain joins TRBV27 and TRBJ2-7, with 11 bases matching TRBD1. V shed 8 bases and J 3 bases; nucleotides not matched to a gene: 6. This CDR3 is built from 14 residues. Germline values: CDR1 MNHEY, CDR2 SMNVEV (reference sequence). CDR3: CASGRTGGLYEQYF. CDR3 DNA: TGTGCCAGCGGGAGGACAGGGGGCCTCTACGAGCAGTACTTC.

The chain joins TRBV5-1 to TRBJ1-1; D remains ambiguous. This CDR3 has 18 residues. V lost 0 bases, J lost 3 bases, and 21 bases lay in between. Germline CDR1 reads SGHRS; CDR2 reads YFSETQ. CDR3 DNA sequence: TGCGCCAGCAGCTTGGTGGCGGGGTCGGTACATTCGGACACTGAAGCTTTCTTT. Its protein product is CASSLVAGSVHSDTEAFF.

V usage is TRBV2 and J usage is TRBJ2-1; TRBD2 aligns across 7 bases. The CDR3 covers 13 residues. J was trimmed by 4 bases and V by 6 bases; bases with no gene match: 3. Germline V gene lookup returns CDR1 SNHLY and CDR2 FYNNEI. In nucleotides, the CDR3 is TGTGCCAGCAGAACGGGAGGTTACAATGAGCAGTTCTTC. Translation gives CASRTGGYNEQFF. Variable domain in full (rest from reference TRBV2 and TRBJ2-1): EPEVTQTPSHQVTQMGQEVILRCVPISNHLYFYWYRQILGQKVEFLVSFYNNEISEKSEIFDDQFSVERPDGSNFTLKIRSTKLEDSAMYFCASRTGGYNEQFFGPGTRLTVL.

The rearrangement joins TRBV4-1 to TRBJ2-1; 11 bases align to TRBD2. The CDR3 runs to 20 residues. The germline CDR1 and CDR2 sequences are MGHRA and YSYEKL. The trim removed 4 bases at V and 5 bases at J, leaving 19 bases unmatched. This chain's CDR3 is CASSLLITSGRRALDNEQFF. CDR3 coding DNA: TGCGCCAGCAGCCTTTTAATAACTAGCGGGAGACGGGCCCTTGACAATGAGCAGTTCTTC.

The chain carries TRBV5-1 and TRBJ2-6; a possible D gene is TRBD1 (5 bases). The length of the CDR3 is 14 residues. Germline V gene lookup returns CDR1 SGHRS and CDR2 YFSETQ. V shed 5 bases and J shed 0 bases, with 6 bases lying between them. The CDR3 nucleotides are TGCGCCAGCAGAGGGGTCTCTGGGGCCAACGTCCTGACTTTC. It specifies CASRGVSGANVLTF.

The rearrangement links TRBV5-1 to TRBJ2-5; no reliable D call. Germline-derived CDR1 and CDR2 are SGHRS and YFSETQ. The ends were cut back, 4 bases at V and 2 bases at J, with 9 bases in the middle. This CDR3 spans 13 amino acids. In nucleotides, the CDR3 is TGCGCCAGCAGCGAGCGCCAACAAGAGACCCAGTACTTC. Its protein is CASSERQQETQYF.

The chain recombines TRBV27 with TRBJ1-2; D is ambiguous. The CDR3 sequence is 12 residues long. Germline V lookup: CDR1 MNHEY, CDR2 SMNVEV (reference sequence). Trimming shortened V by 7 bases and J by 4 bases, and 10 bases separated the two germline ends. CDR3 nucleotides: TGTGCCAGCAAAAGCGAGACCTATGGCTACACCTTC. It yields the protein CASKSETYGYTF.

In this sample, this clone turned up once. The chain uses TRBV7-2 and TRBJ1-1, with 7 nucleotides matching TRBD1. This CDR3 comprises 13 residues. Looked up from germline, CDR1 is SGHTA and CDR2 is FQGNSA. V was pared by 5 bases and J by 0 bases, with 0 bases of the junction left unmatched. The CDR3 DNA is TGTGCCAGCAGCGGACAGGTGAACACTGAAGCTTTCTTT. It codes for CASSGQVNTEAFF.

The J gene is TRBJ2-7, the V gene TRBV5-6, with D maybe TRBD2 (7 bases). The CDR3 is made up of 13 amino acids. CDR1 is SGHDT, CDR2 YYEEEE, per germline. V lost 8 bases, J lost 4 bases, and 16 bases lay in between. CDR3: CASRGGGGYEQYF. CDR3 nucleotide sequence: TGTGCCAGTCGCGGAGGGGGAGGGTACGAGCAGTACTTC.

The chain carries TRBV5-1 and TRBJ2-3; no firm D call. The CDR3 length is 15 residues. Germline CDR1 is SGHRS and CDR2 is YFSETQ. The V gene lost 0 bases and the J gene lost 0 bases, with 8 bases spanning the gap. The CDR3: CASSLDATSTDTQYF. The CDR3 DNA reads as TGCGCCAGCAGCTTGGACGCGACTAGCACAGATACGCAGTATTTT.

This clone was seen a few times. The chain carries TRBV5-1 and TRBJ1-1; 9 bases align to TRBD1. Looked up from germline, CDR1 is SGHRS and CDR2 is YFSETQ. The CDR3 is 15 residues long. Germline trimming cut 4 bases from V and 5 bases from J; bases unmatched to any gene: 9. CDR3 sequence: CASSRGQGRDTEAFF. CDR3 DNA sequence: TGCGCCAGCAGCAGGGGACAGGGCAGAGATACTGAAGCTTTCTTT.

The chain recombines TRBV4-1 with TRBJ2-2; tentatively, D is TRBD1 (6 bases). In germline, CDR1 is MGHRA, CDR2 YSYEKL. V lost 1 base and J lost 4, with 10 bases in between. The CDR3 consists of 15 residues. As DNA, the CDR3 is TGCGCCAGCAGCCAAGTCGGACAGACCACCGGGGAGCTGTTTTTT. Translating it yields CASSQVGQTTGELFF.

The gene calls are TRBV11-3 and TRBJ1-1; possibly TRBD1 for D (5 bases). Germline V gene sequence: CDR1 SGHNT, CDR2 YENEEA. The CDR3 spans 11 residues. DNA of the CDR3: TGTGCAAATTGGGGGGGACGTGAAGCTTTCTTT. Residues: CANWGGREAFF. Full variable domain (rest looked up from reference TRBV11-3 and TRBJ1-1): EAGVVQSPRYKIIEKKQPVAFWCNPISGHNTLYWYLQNLGQGPELLIRYENEEAVDDSQLPKDRFSAERLKGVDSTLKIQPAELGDSAVYLCANWGGREAFFGQGTRLTVV.

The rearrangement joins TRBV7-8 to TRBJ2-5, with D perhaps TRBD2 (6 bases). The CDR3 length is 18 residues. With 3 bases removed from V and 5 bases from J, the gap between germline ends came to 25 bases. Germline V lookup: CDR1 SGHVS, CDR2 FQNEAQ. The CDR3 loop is CASSLTGTSILSLETQYF. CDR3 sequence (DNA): TGTGCCAGCAGCTTGACCGGGACTTCTATTCTTTCATTGGAGACCCAGTACTTC.

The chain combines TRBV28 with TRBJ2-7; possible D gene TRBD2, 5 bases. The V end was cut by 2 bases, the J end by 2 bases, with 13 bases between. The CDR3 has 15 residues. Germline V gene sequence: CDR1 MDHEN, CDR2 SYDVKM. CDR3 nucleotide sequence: TGTGCCAGCAGTTTAAACCCCCGGAGGCCCTACGAGCAGTACTTC. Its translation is CASSLNPRRPYEQYF.